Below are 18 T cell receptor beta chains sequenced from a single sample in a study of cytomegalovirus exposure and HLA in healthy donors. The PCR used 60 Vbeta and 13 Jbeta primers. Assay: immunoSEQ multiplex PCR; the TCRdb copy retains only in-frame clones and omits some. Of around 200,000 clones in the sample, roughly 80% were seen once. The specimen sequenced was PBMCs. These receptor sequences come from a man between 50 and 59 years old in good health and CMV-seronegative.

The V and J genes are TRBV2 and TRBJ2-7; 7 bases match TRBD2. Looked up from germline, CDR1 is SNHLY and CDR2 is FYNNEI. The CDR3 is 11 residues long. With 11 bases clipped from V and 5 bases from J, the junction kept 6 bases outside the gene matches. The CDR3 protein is CAGRAPNEQYF. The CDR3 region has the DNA TGTGCCGGGAGGGCGCCGAACGAGCAGTACTTC.

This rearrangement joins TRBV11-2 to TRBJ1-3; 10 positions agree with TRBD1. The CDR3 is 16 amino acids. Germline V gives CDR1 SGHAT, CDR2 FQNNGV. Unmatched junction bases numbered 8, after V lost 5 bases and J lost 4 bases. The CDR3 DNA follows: TGTGCCAGCAGCCCCGTGGGACAGGGGACAGGAAACACCATATATTTT. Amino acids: CASSPVGQGTGNTIYF.

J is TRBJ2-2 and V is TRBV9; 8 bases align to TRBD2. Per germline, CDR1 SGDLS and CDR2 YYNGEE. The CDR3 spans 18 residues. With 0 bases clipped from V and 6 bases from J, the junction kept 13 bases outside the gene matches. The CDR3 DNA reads TGTGCCAGCAGCGTAGCTACGATCGGGACTAGGGTCGCCGGGGAGCTGTTTTTT. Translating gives CASSVATIGTRVAGELFF.

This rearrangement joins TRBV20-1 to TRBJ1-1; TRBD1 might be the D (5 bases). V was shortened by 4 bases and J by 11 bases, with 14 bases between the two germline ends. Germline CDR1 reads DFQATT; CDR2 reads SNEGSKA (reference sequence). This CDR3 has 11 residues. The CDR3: CSAIRGLDAFF. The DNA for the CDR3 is TGCAGTGCTATTCGGGGACTTGATGCTTTCTTT.

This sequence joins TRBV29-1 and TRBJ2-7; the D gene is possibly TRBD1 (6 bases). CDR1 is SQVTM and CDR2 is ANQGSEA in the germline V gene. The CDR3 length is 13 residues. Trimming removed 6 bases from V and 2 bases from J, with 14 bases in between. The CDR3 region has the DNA TGCAGCGTCTCGTTGCAGGGGCCCTACGAGCAGTACTTC. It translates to CSVSLQGPYEQYF.

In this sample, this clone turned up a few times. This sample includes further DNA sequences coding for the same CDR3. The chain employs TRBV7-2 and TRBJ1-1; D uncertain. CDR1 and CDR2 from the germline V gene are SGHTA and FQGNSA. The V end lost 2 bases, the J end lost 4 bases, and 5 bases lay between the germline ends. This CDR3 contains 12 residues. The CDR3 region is CASSLRGTEAFF. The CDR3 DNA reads TGTGCCAGCAGCTTACGGGGCACTGAAGCTTTCTTT.

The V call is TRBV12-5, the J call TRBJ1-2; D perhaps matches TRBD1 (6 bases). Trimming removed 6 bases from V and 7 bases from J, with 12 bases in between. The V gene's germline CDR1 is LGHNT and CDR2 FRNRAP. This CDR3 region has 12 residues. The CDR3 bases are TGTGCTAGTGGACAGGGTAATAGTGGCTACACCTTC. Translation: CASGQGNSGYTF.

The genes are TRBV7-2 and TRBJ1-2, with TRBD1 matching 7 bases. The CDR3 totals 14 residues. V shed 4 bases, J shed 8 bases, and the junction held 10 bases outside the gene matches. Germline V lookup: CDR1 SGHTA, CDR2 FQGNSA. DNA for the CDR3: TGTGCCAGCAGCTCAAGAGACAGGGTGAACGGCTACACCTTC. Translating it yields CASSSRDRVNGYTF.

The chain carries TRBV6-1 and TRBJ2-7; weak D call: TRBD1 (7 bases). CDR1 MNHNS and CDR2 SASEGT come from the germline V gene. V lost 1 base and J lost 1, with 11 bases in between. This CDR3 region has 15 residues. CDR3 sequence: CASSEGGDRSYEQYF. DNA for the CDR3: TGTGCCAGCAGTGAAGGGGGGGACAGATCCTACGAGCAGTACTTC.

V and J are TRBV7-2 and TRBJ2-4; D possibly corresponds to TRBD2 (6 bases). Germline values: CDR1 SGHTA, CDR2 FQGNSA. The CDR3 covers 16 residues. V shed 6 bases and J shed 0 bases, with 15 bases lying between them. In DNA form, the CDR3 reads TGTGCCAGCAGTCAAGGGATAGCGGTAGCCAAAAACATTCAGTACTTC. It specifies CASSQGIAVAKNIQYF.

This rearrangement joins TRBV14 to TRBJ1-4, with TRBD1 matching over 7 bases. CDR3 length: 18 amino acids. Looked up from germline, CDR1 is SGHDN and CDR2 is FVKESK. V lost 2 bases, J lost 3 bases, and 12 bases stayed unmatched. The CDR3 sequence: CASSQMNRGLKPNEKLFF. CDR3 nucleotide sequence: TGTGCCAGCAGCCAAATGAACAGGGGTCTCAAACCTAATGAAAAACTGTTTTTT.

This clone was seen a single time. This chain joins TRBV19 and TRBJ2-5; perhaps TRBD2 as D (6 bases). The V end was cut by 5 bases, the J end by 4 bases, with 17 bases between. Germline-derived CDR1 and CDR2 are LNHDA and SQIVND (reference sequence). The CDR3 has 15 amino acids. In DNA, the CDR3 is TGTGCCAGTAGTCCAGGAAACAGGAGGGCAGAGACCCAGTACTTC. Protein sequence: CASSPGNRRAETQYF.

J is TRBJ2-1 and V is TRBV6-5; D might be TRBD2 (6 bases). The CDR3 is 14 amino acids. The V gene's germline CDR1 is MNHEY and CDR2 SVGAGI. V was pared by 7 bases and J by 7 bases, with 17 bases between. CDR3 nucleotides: TGTGCCAGCATGGAGACTAGGGATTATAATGAGCAGTTCTTC. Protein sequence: CASMETRDYNEQFF.

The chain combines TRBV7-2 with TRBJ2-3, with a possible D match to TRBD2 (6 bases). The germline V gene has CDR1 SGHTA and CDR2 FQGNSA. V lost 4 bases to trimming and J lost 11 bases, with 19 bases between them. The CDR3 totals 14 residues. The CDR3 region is CASSSGSLLALQYF. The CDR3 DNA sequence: TGTGCCAGCAGCTCCGGGAGCCTGCTCGCGTTGCAGTATTTT.

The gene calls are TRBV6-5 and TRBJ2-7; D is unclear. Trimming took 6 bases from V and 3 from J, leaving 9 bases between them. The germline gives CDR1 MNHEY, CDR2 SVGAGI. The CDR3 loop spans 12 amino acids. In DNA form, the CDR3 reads TGTGCCAGCAGCCGCGATCGCTACGAGCAGTACTTC. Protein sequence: CASSRDRYEQYF.

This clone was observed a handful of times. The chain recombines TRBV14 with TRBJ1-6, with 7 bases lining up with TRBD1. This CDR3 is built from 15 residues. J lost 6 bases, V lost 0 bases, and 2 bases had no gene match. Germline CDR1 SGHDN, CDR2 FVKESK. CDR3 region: CASSQENRGNSPLHF. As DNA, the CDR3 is TGTGCCAGCAGCCAAGAAAACAGGGGTAATTCACCCCTCCACTTT.

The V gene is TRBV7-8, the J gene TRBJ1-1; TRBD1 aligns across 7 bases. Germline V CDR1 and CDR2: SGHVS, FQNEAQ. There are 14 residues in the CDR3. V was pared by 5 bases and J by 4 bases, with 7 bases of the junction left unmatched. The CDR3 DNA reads TGTGCCAGCAGCCCGACAGGGTCAAGCACTGAAGCTTTCTTT. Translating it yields CASSPTGSSTEAFF.

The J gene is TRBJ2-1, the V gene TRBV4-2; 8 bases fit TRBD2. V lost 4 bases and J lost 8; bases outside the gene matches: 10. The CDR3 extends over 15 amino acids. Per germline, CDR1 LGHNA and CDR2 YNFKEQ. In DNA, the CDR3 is TGTGCCAGCAGCCTCCCTGCGAGCGGGGGCGATGAGCAGTTCTTC. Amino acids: CASSLPASGGDEQFF.